Given below is one T cell receptor beta chain in context. The data were obtained in a study of control samples from healthy donors and cancer patients. The method was immunoSEQ multiplex PCR; TCRdb's version includes in-frame clones alone and lacks a portion of them. The repertoire has about 40,000 clones, about 90% of them found once; the top ten carry roughly 10%. This receptor was identified in a woman aged 55-69 years with lung cancer. The sequenced sample consisted of PBMCs.

For the CDR3, the DNA is TGTGCCAGCAGCCTCGACGGGGGAGGTTCCTACGAGCAGTACTTC. The encoded protein is CASSLDGGGSYEQYF. The chain couples TRBV6-2 or TRBV6-3 to TRBJ2-7; a weak D match, TRBD2 (6 bases). The V gene's germline CDR1 is MNHEY and CDR2 SVGEGT. There are 15 residues in the CDR3. V was shortened by 6 bases and J by 1 base, with 16 bases between the two germline ends.